One and the same sample provided the 19 T cell receptor beta chains below, sequenced in a study of cytomegalovirus exposure and HLA in healthy donors. Primers: 60 Vbeta forward and 13 Jbeta reverse. TCRdb's table, derived via immunoSEQ multiplex PCR, lists solely in-frame clones and lacks some. Of approximately 150,000 clones in the sample, 80% were seen once. Sequencing input: PBMCs. The receptor set was obtained from a man under 40 in good health and CMV-seronegative.

The chain joins TRBV6-6 to TRBJ1-1; TRBD1 agrees at 7 bases. The length of the CDR3 is 14 residues. V gave up 2 bases and J gave up 6 bases; unmatched junction bases: 6. Per germline, CDR1 MNHNY and CDR2 SVGAGI (reference sequence). Here the CDR3 reads CASSYTQGVPEAFF. The CDR3 DNA reads TGTGCCAGCAGTTACACCCAGGGGGTTCCTGAAGCTTTCTTT.

The CDR3 is CATSRDSNWKDLAYEQYF. The CDR3 nucleotides read TGTGCCACCAGCAGAGACTCTAATTGGAAGGACTTAGCCTACGAGCAGTACTTC. V is TRBV15 and J is TRBJ2-7; TRBD2 is a possible D gene (5 bases). Germline CDR1 and CDR2: LNHNV and YYDKDF (reference sequence). The length of the CDR3 is 18 residues. With 0 bases removed from V and 2 bases from J, the gap between germline ends came to 20 bases.

V gene TRBV19 combines with J gene TRBJ1-2, with D perhaps matching TRBD1 (6 bases). V lost 6 bases to trimming and J lost 9 bases, with 14 bases between them. Germline CDR1 and CDR2: LNHDA and SQIVND (reference sequence). The CDR3 consists of 12 residues. CDR3 protein: CASRYRDECYTF. The CDR3 DNA reads TGTGCCAGTAGATACAGGGACGAGTGCTACACCTTC.

The rearrangement links TRBV28 to TRBJ2-3; 7 nucleotides match TRBD1. V lost 2 bases and J lost 4; bases outside the gene matches: 6. Looked up from germline, CDR1 is MDHEN and CDR2 is SYDVKM. CDR3 length: 15 amino acids. The CDR3 loop reads CASSLGRRGSDTQYF. The CDR3 coding sequence is TGTGCCAGCAGTTTAGGTCGCAGGGGGTCAGATACGCAGTATTTT.

The chain links TRBV5-1 to TRBJ2-2; D ambiguous. Trimming stripped 7 bases from V and 4 bases from J, with 14 bases between. The CDR3 is made up of 14 amino acids. Germline V CDR1 and CDR2: SGHRS, YFSETQ. CDR3 coding DNA: TGCGCCAGCCAGGTGGGCGTTACCACCGGGGAGCTGTTTTTT. Its protein product is CASQVGVTTGELFF.

The gene calls are TRBV7-9 and TRBJ2-1; the D gene is possibly TRBD2 (7 bases). V gave up 2 bases and J gave up 12 bases, with 11 bases separating them. CDR3 length equals 12 residues. Germline V gives CDR1 SEHNR, CDR2 FQNEAQ (reference sequence). CDR3 sequence: CASSLWGGGQFF. CDR3 bases: TGTGCCAGCAGCTTATGGGGAGGGGGGCAGTTCTTC.

This clone was observed a handful of times. The gene calls are TRBV11-1 and TRBJ2-7; no firm D call. V was clipped by 3 bases and J by 6 bases, with 6 bases between them. Germline CDR1 and CDR2: SGHAT and FQDESV (reference sequence). The CDR3 runs to 11 residues. The CDR3 sequence is CASSLRREQYF. CDR3 nucleotide sequence: TGTGCCAGCAGCTTGCGGCGCGAGCAGTACTTC.

V usage is TRBV7-9 and J usage is TRBJ1-1, with TRBD1 as a possible D gene (5 bases). Deletions cut 4 bases from V and 1 base from J, with 7 bases between. The germline CDR1 and CDR2 sequences are SEHNR and FQNEAQ (reference sequence). The CDR3 contains 13 residues. The CDR3 nucleotides read TGTGCCAGCAGCTCCGGACAGAACACTGAAGCTTTCTTT. Its protein is CASSSGQNTEAFF.

The CDR3, as DNA: TGTGCCAGCACCCCCGGACTGGCTGGCGAGCAGTACTTC. This gives the protein CASTPGLAGEQYF. The chain recombines TRBV28 with TRBJ2-7; weak D call: TRBD2 (5 bases). Germline CDR1 MDHEN, CDR2 SYDVKM. V gave up 7 bases and J gave up 6 bases, with 16 bases separating them. The CDR3 extends over 13 amino acids. The variable domain in full, completed from reference TRBV28 and TRBJ2-7, reads DVKVTQSSRYLVKRTGEKVFLECVQDMDHENMFWYRQDPGLGLRLIYFSYDVKMKEKGDIPEGYSVSREKKERFSLILESASTNQTSMYLCASTPGLAGEQYFGPGTRLTVT.

The V call is TRBV30, the J call TRBJ2-3; D gene uncertain. Germline V CDR1 and CDR2: GTSNPN, SVGIG (reference sequence). This CDR3 spans 13 amino acids. V lost 7 bases and J lost 7, with 18 bases in between. The CDR3 loop is CASQQSPYHTQYF. Here the CDR3 DNA reads TGTGCCTCACAACAGAGTCCCTATCATACGCAGTATTTT.

J is TRBJ1-2 and V is TRBV30; D remains ambiguous. The CDR3 is made up of 11 amino acids. Germline loops: CDR1 GTSNPN, CDR2 SVGIG (reference sequence). V lost 1 base, J lost 7 bases, and 7 bases lay in between. CDR3 coding DNA: TGTGCCTGGAGTGAAGAGGCTGGCTACACCTTC. Translation gives CAWSEEAGYTF.

In DNA form, the CDR3 reads TGTGCCAGCAGTGACCTCGGGTCGTCCGGAGAGACCCAGTACTTC. Residues: CASSDLGSSGETQYF. V usage is TRBV27 and J usage is TRBJ2-5, with D hard to call. V was trimmed by 5 bases and J by 4 bases, leaving 17 bases between them. CDR1 and CDR2 (germline): MNHEY, SMNVEV (reference sequence). This CDR3 has 15 residues.

This clone was seen a single time. This chain joins TRBV5-4 and TRBJ1-2; tentative D call: TRBD1 (5 bases). The V gene lost 4 bases and the J gene lost 3 bases, with 13 bases spanning the gap. Per germline, CDR1 SGHNT and CDR2 YYREEE (reference sequence). The CDR3 length is 14 residues. The CDR3 here is CASSTPDTYYGYTF. The CDR3 DNA is TGTGCCAGCAGCACCCCGGACACCTACTATGGCTACACCTTC.

The table lists this clone with a count of one. This chain links TRBV13 with TRBJ2-3; weak D call: TRBD1 (6 bases). Trimming shortened V by 3 bases and J by 4 bases, and 14 bases separated the two germline ends. The CDR3 covers 15 residues. Germline CDR1 and CDR2: PRHDT and FYEKMQ (reference sequence). The CDR3 sequence is CASSLETGSPDTQYF. CDR3 DNA sequence: TGTGCCAGCAGCTTGGAGACAGGTTCGCCAGATACGCAGTATTTT.

The chain is built from TRBV11-3 and TRBJ2-4; TRBD1 is a possible D gene (5 bases). The CDR3 length is 19 residues. Trimming took off 5 bases at V and 0 bases at J, with 23 bases between the two ends. Germline CDR1 reads SGHNT; CDR2 reads YENEEA. The CDR3 DNA reads as TGTGCCAGCAGCACGCTAAAGGGGATTTGGTTGTCAGCCAAAAACATTCAGTACTTC. It codes for CASSTLKGIWLSAKNIQYF.

This chain connects TRBV9 to TRBJ2-7; 10 bases line up with TRBD1. After removal of 2 bases from V and 5 bases from J, the junction contained 7 bases not matched to a gene. Germline V lookup: CDR1 SGDLS, CDR2 YYNGEE. The CDR3 has 15 residues. In nucleotides, the CDR3 is TGTGCCAGCAGCGTGGGGACAGGGGCGACCCACGAGCAGTACTTC. This codes for CASSVGTGATHEQYF.

V gene TRBV28 combines with J gene TRBJ1-1; no definite D call. Germline CDR1 is MDHEN and CDR2 is SYDVKM. CDR3 size: 13 residues. The V end was cut by 6 bases, the J end by 0 bases, with 8 bases between. CDR3 sequence (DNA): TGTGCCAGCAGACTTCTGATGAACACTGAAGCTTTCTTT. It translates to CASRLLMNTEAFF. Based on the CDR3 plus reference TRBV28 and TRBJ1-1, the full variable domain is DVKVTQSSRYLVKRTGEKVFLECVQDMDHENMFWYRQDPGLGLRLIYFSYDVKMKEKGDIPEGYSVSREKKERFSLILESASTNQTSMYLCASRLLMNTEAFFGQGTRLTVV.

The J gene is TRBJ1-3, the V gene TRBV18, with D perhaps TRBD1 (5 bases). CDR1 and CDR2 (germline): KGHSH, LQKENI. CDR3 length: 15 amino acids. Trimming took off 3 bases at V and 7 bases at J, with 16 bases between the two ends. The CDR3 DNA reads as TGTGCCAGCTCACCTCCAGGGTGGACCGGGAACACCATATATTTT. Its translation: CASSPPGWTGNTIYF. The variable domain in full, with the rest retrieved from reference TRBV18 and TRBJ1-3, is NAGVMQNPRHLVRRRGQEARLRCSPMKGHSHVYWYRQLPEEGLKFMVYLQKENIIDESGMPKERFSAEFPKEGPSILRIQQVVRGDSAAYFCASSPPGWTGNTIYFGEGSWLTVV.

Turning to this clone: One junction end disagrees with the germline gene, perhaps due to a read error. The chain couples TRBV7-9 to TRBJ1-1, with 9 bases lining up with TRBD1. Germline lookup yields CDR1 SEHNR and CDR2 FQNEAQ (reference sequence). CDR3 length: 14 residues. The DNA of the CDR3 is TGTTCCAGCAGACTGGGACAGGGAGACACTGAAGCTTTCTTT. It specifies CSSRLGQGDTEAFF.